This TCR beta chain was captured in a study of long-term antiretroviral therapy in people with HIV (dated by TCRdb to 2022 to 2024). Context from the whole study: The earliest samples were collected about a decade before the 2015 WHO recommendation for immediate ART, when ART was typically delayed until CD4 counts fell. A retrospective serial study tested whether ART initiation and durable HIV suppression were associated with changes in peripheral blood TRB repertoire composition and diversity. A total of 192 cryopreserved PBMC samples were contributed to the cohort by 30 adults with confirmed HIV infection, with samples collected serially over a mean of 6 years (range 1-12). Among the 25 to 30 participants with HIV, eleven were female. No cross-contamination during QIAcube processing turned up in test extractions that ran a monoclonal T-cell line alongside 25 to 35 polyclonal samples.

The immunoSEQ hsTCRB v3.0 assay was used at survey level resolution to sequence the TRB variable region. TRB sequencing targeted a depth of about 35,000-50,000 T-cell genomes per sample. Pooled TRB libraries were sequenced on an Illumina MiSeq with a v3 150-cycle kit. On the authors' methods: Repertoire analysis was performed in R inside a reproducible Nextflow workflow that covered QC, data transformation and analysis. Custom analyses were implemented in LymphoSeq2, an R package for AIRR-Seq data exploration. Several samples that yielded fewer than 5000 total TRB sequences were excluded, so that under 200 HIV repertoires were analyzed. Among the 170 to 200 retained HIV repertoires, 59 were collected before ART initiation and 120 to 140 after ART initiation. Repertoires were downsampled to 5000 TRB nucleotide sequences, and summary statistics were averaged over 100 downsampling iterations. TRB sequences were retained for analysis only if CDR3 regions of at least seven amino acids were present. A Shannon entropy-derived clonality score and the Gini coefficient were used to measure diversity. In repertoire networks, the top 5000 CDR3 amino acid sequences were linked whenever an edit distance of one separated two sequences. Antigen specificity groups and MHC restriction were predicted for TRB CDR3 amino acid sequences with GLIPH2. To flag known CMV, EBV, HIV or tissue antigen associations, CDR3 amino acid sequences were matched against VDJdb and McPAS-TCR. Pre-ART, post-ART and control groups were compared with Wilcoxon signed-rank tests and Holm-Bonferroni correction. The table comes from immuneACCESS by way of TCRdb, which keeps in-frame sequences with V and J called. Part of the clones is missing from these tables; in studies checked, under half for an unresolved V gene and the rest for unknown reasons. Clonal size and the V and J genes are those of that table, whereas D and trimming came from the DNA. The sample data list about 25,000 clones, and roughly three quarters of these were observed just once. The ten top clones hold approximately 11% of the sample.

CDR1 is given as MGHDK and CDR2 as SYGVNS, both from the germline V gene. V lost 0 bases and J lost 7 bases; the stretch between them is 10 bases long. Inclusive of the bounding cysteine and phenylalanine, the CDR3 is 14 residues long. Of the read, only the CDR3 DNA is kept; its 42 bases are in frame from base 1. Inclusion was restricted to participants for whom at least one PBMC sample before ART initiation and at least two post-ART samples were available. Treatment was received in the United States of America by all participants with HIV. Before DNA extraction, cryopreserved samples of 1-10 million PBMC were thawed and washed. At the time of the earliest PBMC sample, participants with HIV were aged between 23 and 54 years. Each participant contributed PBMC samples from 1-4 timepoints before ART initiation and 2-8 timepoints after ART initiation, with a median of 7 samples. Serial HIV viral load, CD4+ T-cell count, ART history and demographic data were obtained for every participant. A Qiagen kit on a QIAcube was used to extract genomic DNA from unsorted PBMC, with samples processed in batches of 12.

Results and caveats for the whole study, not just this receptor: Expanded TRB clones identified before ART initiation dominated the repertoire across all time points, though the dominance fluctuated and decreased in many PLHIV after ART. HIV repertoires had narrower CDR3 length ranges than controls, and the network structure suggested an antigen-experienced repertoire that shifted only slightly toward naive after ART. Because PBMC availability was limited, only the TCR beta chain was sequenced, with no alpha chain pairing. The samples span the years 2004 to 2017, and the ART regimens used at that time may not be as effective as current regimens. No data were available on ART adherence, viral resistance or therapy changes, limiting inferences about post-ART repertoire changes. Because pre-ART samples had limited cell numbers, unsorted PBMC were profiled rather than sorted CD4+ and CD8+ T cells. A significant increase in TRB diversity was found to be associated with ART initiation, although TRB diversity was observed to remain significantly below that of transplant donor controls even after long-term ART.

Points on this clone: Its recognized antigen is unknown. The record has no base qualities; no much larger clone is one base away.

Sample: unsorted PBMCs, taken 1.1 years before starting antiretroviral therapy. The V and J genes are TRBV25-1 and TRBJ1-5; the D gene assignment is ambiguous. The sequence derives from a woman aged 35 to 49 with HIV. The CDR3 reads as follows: CASSEYGRTQPQHF. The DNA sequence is TGTGCCAGCAGTGAATATGGAAGAACCCAGCCCCAGCATTTT.